These T cell receptor beta chains were read from a single sample in a study of cytomegalovirus exposure and HLA in healthy donors. The data were produced by immunoSEQ multiplex PCR, yet TCRdb's version contains in-frame clones alone and is incomplete. This sample yields about 210,000 clones, of which approximately 82% are seen a single time; more than 1.5% belongs to the top ten. Specimen: PBMCs. All receptors come from a man in his forties or fifties in good health and CMV-seropositive. The CDR3 runs from the conserved cysteine through the conserved F or W. The D gene is left open where the match is weak. Clone size is stated in some rows and not others, as once, few, many or a class when expanded.

clone size: -
J gene: TRBJ2-2
V gene: TRBV9
D gene: TRBD2
CDR3 protein: CASTASGEVGELFF
CDR3 DNA: TGTGCCAGCACGGCTAGCGGCGAAGTGGGGGAGCTGTTTTTT

clone size: -
J gene: TRBJ2-7
V gene: TRBV11-2
D gene: -
CDR3 protein: CASSLVFRGPYEQYF
CDR3 DNA: TGTGCCAGCAGCTTAGTTTTCCGGGGTCCCTACGAGCAGTACTTC

clone size: -
J gene: TRBJ1-4
V gene: TRBV19
D gene: -
CDR3 protein: CASSIRGKATNEKLFF
CDR3 DNA: TGTGCCAGTAGTATACGAGGGAAGGCAACTAATGAAAAACTGTTTTTT

clone size: -
J gene: TRBJ2-7
V gene: TRBV29-1
D gene: -
CDR3 protein: CSGSDSAYEQYF
CDR3 DNA: TGCAGCGGATCGGACAGCGCCTACGAGCAGTACTTC

clone size: -
J gene: TRBJ2-1
V gene: TRBV28
D gene: -
CDR3 protein: CASSVIVEVGQFF
CDR3 DNA: TGTGCCAGCAGCGTTATAGTAGAGGTTGGGCAGTTCTTC

clone size: -
J gene: TRBJ2-1
V gene: TRBV5-1
D gene: TRBD2
CDR3 protein: CASSRGLAGGDVNEQFF
CDR3 DNA: TGCGCCAGCAGCCGGGGACTAGCGGGAGGGGACGTCAATGAGCAGTTCTTC

clone size: -
J gene: TRBJ2-7
V gene: TRBV9
D gene: TRBD1
CDR3 protein: CASSVATRGTGSSYEQYF
CDR3 DNA: TGTGCCAGCAGCGTAGCAACAAGAGGGACAGGGAGCTCCTACGAGCAGTACTTC

clone size: -
J gene: TRBJ2-1
V gene: TRBV5-8
D gene: TRBD1
CDR3 protein: CASSTGQATYNEQFF
CDR3 DNA: TGTGCCAGCAGCACGGGACAGGCTACCTACAATGAGCAGTTCTTC

clone size: few
J gene: TRBJ1-2
V gene: TRBV4-3
D gene: TRBD1
CDR3 protein: CASSQGTGLNYGYTF
CDR3 DNA: TGCGCCAGCAGCCAAGGGACAGGGCTAAACTATGGCTACACCTTC

clone size: -
J gene: TRBJ2-7
V gene: TRBV18
D gene: TRBD1
CDR3 protein: CASSPDSGTEYEQYF
CDR3 DNA: TGTGCCAGCTCACCAGACTCTGGGACAGAATACGAGCAGTACTTC

clone size: -
J gene: TRBJ2-1
V gene: TRBV5-6
D gene: TRBD1
CDR3 protein: CASSQGAHEQFF
CDR3 DNA: TGTGCCAGCAGCCAGGGGGCCCATGAGCAGTTCTTC

clone size: -
J gene: TRBJ2-7
V gene: TRBV11-2
D gene: -
CDR3 protein: CASSFSVANSYEQYF
CDR3 DNA: TGTGCCAGCAGCTTTTCCGTGGCAAATTCCTACGAGCAGTACTTC

clone size: -
J gene: TRBJ2-1
V gene: TRBV9
D gene: TRBD1
CDR3 protein: CASSNSGRGINEQFF
CDR3 DNA: TGTGCCAGCAGTAATTCGGGCAGGGGGATAAATGAGCAGTTCTTC

clone size: -
J gene: TRBJ2-3
V gene: TRBV28
D gene: TRBD2
CDR3 protein: CASSPLIRTSGKSTDTQYF
CDR3 DNA: TGTGCCAGCAGTCCCCTTATTAGGACTAGCGGTAAAAGCACAGATACGCAGTATTTT

clone size: -
J gene: TRBJ2-3
V gene: TRBV5-1
D gene: TRBD2
CDR3 protein: CASSLIAGGTDTQYF
CDR3 DNA: TGCGCCAGCAGCTTGATAGCGGGAGGAACAGATACGCAGTATTTT

clone size: -
J gene: TRBJ2-1
V gene: TRBV5-1
D gene: TRBD2
CDR3 protein: CASSITLAAKNNEQFF
CDR3 DNA: TGCGCCAGCAGCATTACTCTAGCGGCCAAAAACAATGAGCAGTTCTTC

clone size: -
J gene: TRBJ2-3
V gene: TRBV11-2
D gene: TRBD2
CDR3 protein: CASTIYPSGTADTQYF
CDR3 DNA: TGTGCCAGCACTATTTATCCTAGCGGGACCGCAGATACGCAGTATTTT

clone size: -
J gene: TRBJ1-4
V gene: TRBV2
D gene: TRBD1
CDR3 protein: CARKGTATNEKLFF
CDR3 DNA: TGTGCCAGGAAGGGGACAGCAACTAATGAAAAACTGTTTTTT

clone size: -
J gene: TRBJ2-3
V gene: TRBV19
D gene: TRBD2
CDR3 protein: CASSPPWASGSSTDTQYF
CDR3 DNA: TGTGCCAGTAGTCCACCGTGGGCTAGCGGTTCTAGCACAGATACGCAGTATTTT

clone size: -
J gene: TRBJ2-6
V gene: TRBV15
D gene: TRBD1
CDR3 protein: CATRTGGFLSGANVLTF
CDR3 DNA: TGTGCCACCAGGACAGGGGGTTTTTTATCTGGGGCCAACGTCCTGACTTTC

clone size: -
J gene: TRBJ2-1
V gene: TRBV28
D gene: TRBD1
CDR3 protein: CASSDTDRVVYNEQFF
CDR3 DNA: TGTGCCAGCAGTGACACGGACAGGGTTGTCTACAATGAGCAGTTCTTC

clone size: -
J gene: TRBJ1-1
V gene: TRBV19
D gene: TRBD1
CDR3 protein: CASSMTGGNTEAFF
CDR3 DNA: TGTGCCAGTAGTATGACAGGGGGCAACACTGAAGCTTTCTTT

clone size: -
J gene: TRBJ2-7
V gene: TRBV2
D gene: TRBD1
CDR3 protein: CASDRARPYEQYF
CDR3 DNA: TGTGCCAGCGACAGGGCCCGTCCCTACGAGCAGTACTTC

clone size: -
J gene: TRBJ1-1
V gene: TRBV29-1
D gene: -
CDR3 protein: CSIVGGGTEAFF
CDR3 DNA: TGCAGCATCGTAGGGGGGGGCACTGAAGCTTTCTTT

clone size: -
J gene: TRBJ2-4
V gene: TRBV11-2
D gene: -
CDR3 protein: CASSQRYGNIQYF
CDR3 DNA: TGTGCCAGCAGCCAGAGGTACGGAAACATTCAGTACTTC

clone size: -
J gene: TRBJ1-5
V gene: TRBV19
D gene: TRBD1
CDR3 protein: CASSSTFRTGGQPQHF
CDR3 DNA: TGTGCCAGTAGTTCCACATTTCGGACAGGGGGACAGCCCCAGCATTTT

clone size: -
J gene: TRBJ2-2
V gene: TRBV13
D gene: -
CDR3 protein: CASSPTLENTGELFF
CDR3 DNA: TGTGCCAGCAGCCCAACCCTAGAGAACACCGGGGAGCTGTTTTTT

clone size: once
J gene: TRBJ2-2
V gene: TRBV5-4
D gene: -
CDR3 protein: CASSLKGAGELFF
CDR3 DNA: TGTGCCAGCAGCTTGAAGGGGGCCGGGGAGCTGTTTTTT

clone size: -
J gene: TRBJ2-2
V gene: TRBV5-1
D gene: -
CDR3 protein: CASSLAGAGNGELFF
CDR3 DNA: TGCGCCAGCAGCTTGGCGGGCGCCGGGAACGGGGAGCTGTTTTTT

clone size: -
J gene: TRBJ2-1
V gene: TRBV9
D gene: -
CDR3 protein: CASSVGGGRLGEQFF
CDR3 DNA: TGTGCCAGCAGCGTAGGGGGCGGCCGCCTAGGAGAGCAGTTCTTC

clone size: -
J gene: TRBJ2-1
V gene: TRBV5-1
D gene: TRBD1
CDR3 protein: CASSENRDRGGHEQFF
CDR3 DNA: TGCGCCAGCAGCGAAAACCGGGACAGGGGTGGCCATGAGCAGTTCTTC

clone size: -
J gene: TRBJ2-5
V gene: TRBV6-5
D gene: TRBD2
CDR3 protein: CASRLAGGGETQYF
CDR3 DNA: TGTGCCAGCAGATTAGCGGGAGGAGGGGAGACCCAGTACTTC

clone size: -
J gene: TRBJ1-1
V gene: TRBV6-5
D gene: -
CDR3 protein: CASSFQGLVAEAFF
CDR3 DNA: TGTGCCAGCAGTTTTCAGGGGCTTGTAGCTGAAGCTTTCTTT

clone size: -
J gene: TRBJ2-5
V gene: TRBV11-2
D gene: TRBD2
CDR3 protein: CASSFYSGRQTQYF
CDR3 DNA: TGTGCCAGCAGCTTCTATAGCGGGAGGCAGACCCAGTACTTC

clone size: -
J gene: TRBJ2-7
V gene: TRBV7-8
D gene: TRBD2
CDR3 protein: CASSSPREQEQYF
CDR3 DNA: TGTGCCAGCAGCTCCCCGCGGGAGCAAGAGCAGTACTTC

clone size: -
J gene: TRBJ1-1
V gene: TRBV5-1
D gene: TRBD1
CDR3 protein: CASSSGQLNAEAFF
CDR3 DNA: TGCGCCAGCAGCTCGGGACAGCTGAACGCTGAAGCTTTCTTT

clone size: -
J gene: TRBJ2-3
V gene: TRBV9
D gene: TRBD2
CDR3 protein: CASSPGTSGRTDTQYF
CDR3 DNA: TGTGCCAGCAGCCCGGGCACTAGCGGGAGGACAGATACGCAGTATTTT

clone size: -
J gene: TRBJ1-1
V gene: TRBV4-3
D gene: TRBD1
CDR3 protein: CASSQDRVNTEAFF
CDR3 DNA: TGCGCCAGCAGCCAGGACAGGGTCAACACTGAAGCTTTCTTT

clone size: once
J gene: TRBJ2-7
V gene: TRBV28
D gene: TRBD2
CDR3 protein: CASSPVGAGGWYEQYF
CDR3 DNA: TGTGCCAGCAGTCCAGTAGGAGCGGGAGGTTGGTACGAGCAGTACTTC

clone size: -
J gene: TRBJ2-7
V gene: TRBV6-6
D gene: TRBD1
CDR3 protein: CASSYQHGQEHEQYF
CDR3 DNA: TGTGCCAGCAGTTACCAACACGGACAGGAGCACGAGCAGTACTTC

clone size: -
J gene: TRBJ1-1
V gene: TRBV9
D gene: TRBD1
CDR3 protein: CASSPGQGATEAFF
CDR3 DNA: TGTGCCAGCAGTCCCGGGCAGGGGGCCACTGAAGCTTTCTTT

clone size: -
J gene: TRBJ2-7
V gene: TRBV6-1
D gene: TRBD2
CDR3 protein: CASASGRSYEQYF
CDR3 DNA: TGTGCCAGCGCTAGCGGTCGGTCCTACGAGCAGTACTTC

clone size: -
J gene: TRBJ2-7
V gene: TRBV5-6
D gene: TRBD2
CDR3 protein: CASSRLTSGIYEQYF
CDR3 DNA: TGTGCCAGCAGCCGTCTGACTAGCGGGATCTACGAGCAGTACTTC

clone size: -
J gene: TRBJ2-7
V gene: TRBV6-5
D gene: TRBD2
CDR3 protein: CASSVAGLSYEQYF
CDR3 DNA: TGTGCCAGCAGCGTAGCGGGGCTCTCCTACGAGCAGTACTTC

clone size: few
J gene: TRBJ2-2
V gene: TRBV5-4
D gene: -
CDR3 protein: CASSPDEANTGELFF
CDR3 DNA: TGTGCCAGCAGCCCGGATGAGGCGAACACCGGGGAGCTGTTTTTT

clone size: few
J gene: TRBJ1-4
V gene: TRBV5-1
D gene: TRBD1
CDR3 protein: CASSQDRGGEKLFF
CDR3 DNA: TGCGCCAGCAGCCAGGACAGGGGGGGAGAAAAACTGTTTTTT

clone size: -
J gene: TRBJ2-7
V gene: TRBV5-1
D gene: TRBD2
CDR3 protein: CASSFVLLAGNSLTYEQYF
CDR3 DNA: TGCGCCAGCAGCTTTGTTCTTCTAGCGGGGAACTCTCTGACCTACGAGCAGTACTTC

clone size: -
J gene: TRBJ2-7
V gene: TRBV5-1
D gene: -
CDR3 protein: CASSLGPGNTYEQYF
CDR3 DNA: TGCGCCAGCAGCTTGGGGCCAGGTAATACCTACGAGCAGTACTTC

clone size: -
J gene: TRBJ1-2
V gene: TRBV4-3
D gene: -
CDR3 protein: CASSPGSTGDNYGYTF
CDR3 DNA: TGCGCCAGCAGCCCAGGATCGACAGGCGATAACTATGGCTACACCTTC

clone size: -
J gene: TRBJ2-7
V gene: TRBV21-1
D gene: -
CDR3 protein: CASSKFRDREAGYEQYF
CDR3 DNA: TGTGCCAGCAGCAAATTTCGGGACAGAGAAGCCGGTTACGAGCAGTACTTC